One and the same sample provided the 19 T cell receptor beta chains below, sequenced in a study of early T cells in non-severe SARS-CoV-2 infection. In TCRdb, the 5' RACE reads were re-called with MiXCR into one record per CDR3 protein. The repertoire holds fewer than 60,000 distinct CDR3 sequences, with about 4.2% as singletons. The source material was whole blood. These receptors originate from an adult who was a healthcare worker with PCR-confirmed SARS-CoV-2 infection or an uninfected control (not recorded which).

This clonotype was seen many times. The chain links TRBV7-9 to TRBJ1-1, with D perhaps matching TRBD1 (6 bases). The CDR3 is 15 amino acids. Germline CDR1 is SEHNR and CDR2 is FQNEAQ (reference sequence). Deletions cut 3 bases from V and 4 bases from J, with 15 bases between. The CDR3 sequence: CASSFHRDAPTEAFF. In DNA form, the CDR3 reads TGTGCCAGCAGCTTTCACAGGGATGCCCCCACTGAAGCTTTCTTT.

This clonotype was counted many times. The chain couples TRBV6-5 to TRBJ1-1; possibly TRBD1 for D (6 bases). The germline gives CDR1 MNHEY, CDR2 SVGAGI. V was shortened by 5 bases and J by 0 bases, with 10 bases between the two germline ends. CDR3 length: 14 amino acids. The CDR3 nucleotides read TGTGCCAGCAGTGTGGACAGTATGAACACTGAAGCTTTCTTT. It encodes CASSVDSMNTEAFF.

This clonotype was recorded many times. The gene calls are TRBV20-1 and TRBJ1-1; no clear D gene. This CDR3 contains 13 residues. Germline CDR1 reads DFQATT; CDR2 reads SNEGSKA (reference sequence). V dropped 3 bases and J dropped 2 bases, with 10 bases sitting between them. CDR3 coding DNA: TGCAGTGCTAGTGATAGCAGAAACACTGAAGCTTTCTTT. This gives the protein CSASDSRNTEAFF.

This clonotype was seen ten or more times. The CDR3 coding sequence is TGTGCCAGCAGTTTAAGAGGGATGAATCAGCCCCAGCATTTT. Protein product: CASSLRGMNQPQHF. The chain combines TRBV12-3 or TRBV12-4 with TRBJ1-5; D is unclear. The germline V and J ends were trimmed by 2 bases and 4 bases, with 9 bases remaining between them. CDR3 size: 14 residues.

This clonotype was recorded at least ten times. This sequence joins TRBV7-2 and TRBJ1-2; D is perhaps TRBD1 (5 bases). The CDR3 length is 15 residues. V lost 2 bases and J lost 6, with 16 bases in between. Germline values: CDR1 SGHTA, CDR2 FQGNSA. The CDR3 is CASSLHRSGQNGYTF. CDR3 nucleotide sequence: TGTGCCAGCAGCTTACACAGGAGTGGTCAAAATGGCTACACCTTC.

This clonotype is termed medium-sized. This sequence joins TRBV29-1 and TRBJ2-1; D is perhaps TRBD2 (6 bases). This CDR3 contains 14 residues. The germline V gene has CDR1 SQVTM and CDR2 ANQGSEA. The ends were cut back, 5 bases at V and 1 base at J, with 12 bases in the middle. CDR3 in DNA: TGCAGCGTTTCCGGGAGTCTATCCTACAATGAGCAGTTCTTC. Translation gives CSVSGSLSYNEQFF.

The chain couples TRBV12-3 or TRBV12-4 to TRBJ2-5; TRBD2 matches 10 bases. The junction had 5 bases not matched to a gene; V was cut back by 3 bases and J by 4 bases. CDR3 size: 15 residues. CDR3 amino acids: CASSFVAGGVETQYF. As DNA, the CDR3 is TGTGCCAGCAGTTTTGTAGCGGGAGGTGTAGAGACCCAGTACTTC.

The sample holds many counts of this clonotype. This chain joins TRBV18 and TRBJ1-5; the D is unclear. Germline assignment: CDR1 KGHSH and CDR2 LQKENI. The CDR3 extends over 13 amino acids. V shed 2 bases and J shed 3 bases, with 5 bases lying between them. In DNA, the CDR3 is TGTGCCAGCTCACCAAACAACAATCAGCCCCAGCATTTT. Translated, it gives CASSPNNNQPQHF.

The table lists this clonotype with many counts. This chain joins TRBV2 and TRBJ2-1; possible D gene TRBD1, 5 bases. The V end was cut by 1 base, the J end by 8 bases, with 12 bases between. The V gene's germline CDR1 is SNHLY and CDR2 FYNNEI. The CDR3 totals 14 residues. The CDR3 nucleotides read TGTGCCAGCAGTGAAGACCCAGGGTCCGATGAGCAGTTCTTC. Translated, it gives CASSEDPGSDEQFF.

This clonotype was seen a handful of times. V usage is TRBV7-9 and J usage is TRBJ2-1; TRBD2 aligns across 12 bases. The CDR3 has 17 amino acids. The V segment lost 6 bases and the J segment 0 bases; nucleotides outside the gene matches: 6. Germline-derived CDR1 and CDR2 are SEHNR and FQNEAQ (reference sequence). Written as DNA, the CDR3 is TGTGCCAGCAGAACACTAGCGGGGGGAAGCTCCTACAATGAGCAGTTCTTC. Protein product: CASRTLAGGSSYNEQFF. The whole variable domain, remainder taken from reference TRBV7-9 and TRBJ2-1, is DTGVSQNPRHKITKRGQNVTFRCDPISEHNRLYWYRQTLGQGPEFLTYFQNEAQLEKSRLLSDRFSAERPKGSFSTLEIQRTEQGDSAMYLCASRTLAGGSSYNEQFFGPGTRLTVL.

This clonotype was seen repeatedly, ten times or more. The chain recombines TRBV7-2 with TRBJ2-3, with a possible D match to TRBD2 (6 bases). V was pared by 6 bases and J by 5 bases, with 15 bases between. CDR1 is SGHTA and CDR2 is FQGNSA in the germline V gene. This CDR3 is built from 14 residues. The CDR3: CASRLGRGLDTQYF. The CDR3 nucleotides read TGTGCCAGCAGACTAGGACGGGGGTTAGATACGCAGTATTTT.

The CDR3 nucleotides read TGTGCCAGCAGTGAACGATACAGGGGAGCGGCGCAGTACTTC. Its translation: CASSERYRGAAQYF. The chain is built from TRBV6-1 and TRBJ2-7; 7 bases match TRBD1. The CDR3 covers 14 residues. V lost 2 bases, J lost 9 bases, and 10 bases stayed unmatched. Germline values: CDR1 MNHNS, CDR2 SASEGT.

This clonotype has a count of ten or more. The chain has TRBV4-1 and TRBJ2-1; D is undetermined. V was shortened by 6 bases and J by 10 bases, with 7 bases between the two germline ends. The CDR3 consists of 10 residues. In germline, CDR1 is MGHRA, CDR2 YSYEKL. This CDR3 reads CASRGEEQFF. CDR3 in DNA: TGCGCCAGCAGGGGTGAGGAGCAGTTCTTC.

There are many counts of this clonotype. This chain uses TRBV7-9 with TRBJ2-3; D unresolved. V dropped 6 bases and J dropped 1 base, with 11 bases sitting between them. Germline assignment: CDR1 SEHNR and CDR2 FQNEAQ (reference sequence). CDR3 length: 14 residues. This CDR3 is CASSMERGTDTQYF. The CDR3 nucleotides read TGTGCCAGCAGTATGGAGAGAGGCACAGATACGCAGTATTTT.

The sample holds many counts of this clonotype. The CDR3 DNA sequence: TGTGCCAGCAGCCCGGGACCAACGAATGAGCAGTTCTTC. It yields the protein CASSPGPTNEQFF. This chain links TRBV7-2 with TRBJ2-1, with D perhaps matching TRBD1 or TRBD2 (5 bases each). V lost 5 bases, J lost 7 bases, and 12 bases lay in between. Germline-derived CDR1 and CDR2 are SGHTA and FQGNSA. The CDR3 spans 13 residues.

This clonotype was seen at least ten times. The rearrangement uses TRBV20-1 and TRBJ2-1; 7 positions agree with TRBD1. CDR1 DFQATT and CDR2 SNEGSKA come from the germline V gene (reference sequence). The CDR3 is 13 residues long. V trimming: 5 bases; J trimming: 9 bases; junction bases outside the gene matches: 10. As DNA, the CDR3 is TGCAGTGCTCCCCGGACACGGGACAGTGAGCAGTTCTTC. Translating it yields CSAPRTRDSEQFF.

This clonotype was seen repeatedly, ten times or more. The rearrangement links TRBV10-3 to TRBJ1-1, with 9 positions matching TRBD1. Unmatched junction bases numbered 11, after V lost 8 bases and J lost 4 bases. The CDR3 totals 15 residues. CDR1 and CDR2 (germline): ENHRY, SYGVKD. This chain's CDR3 is CAISPRTGEGTEAFF. The CDR3 DNA sequence: TGTGCCATCTCTCCCAGGACAGGGGAAGGCACTGAAGCTTTCTTT.

This clonotype was seen more than once but under ten times. The chain is built from TRBV11-2 and TRBJ2-1; 8 positions agree with TRBD1. From germline, CDR1 is SGHAT and CDR2 FQNNGV. CDR3 length: 15 amino acids. The junction had 6 bases not matched to a gene; V was cut back by 4 bases and J by 4 bases. CDR3 nucleotide sequence: TGTGCCAGCAGCTCCAGGGGGCTAGGTTACAATGAGCAGTTCTTC. This gives the protein CASSSRGLGYNEQFF. The variable domain in full, completed from reference TRBV11-2 and TRBJ2-1, reads EAGVAQSPRYKIIEKRQSVAFWCNPISGHATLYWYQQILGQGPKLLIQFQNNGVVDDSQLPKDRFSAERLKGVDSTLKIQPAKLEDSAVYLCASSSRGLGYNEQFFGPGTRLTVL.

This clonotype occurred many times. The chain uses TRBV6-6 and TRBJ2-7; 10 bases match TRBD2. CDR1 and CDR2 from the germline V gene are MNHNY and SVGAGI (reference sequence). Trimming cost V 5 bases and J 4 bases; bases outside gene matches: 5. The CDR3 is 14 residues long. The CDR3 bases are TGTGCCAGCAGTCCACCTAGCGGGAGTTACGAGCAGTACTTC. Its protein product is CASSPPSGSYEQYF.